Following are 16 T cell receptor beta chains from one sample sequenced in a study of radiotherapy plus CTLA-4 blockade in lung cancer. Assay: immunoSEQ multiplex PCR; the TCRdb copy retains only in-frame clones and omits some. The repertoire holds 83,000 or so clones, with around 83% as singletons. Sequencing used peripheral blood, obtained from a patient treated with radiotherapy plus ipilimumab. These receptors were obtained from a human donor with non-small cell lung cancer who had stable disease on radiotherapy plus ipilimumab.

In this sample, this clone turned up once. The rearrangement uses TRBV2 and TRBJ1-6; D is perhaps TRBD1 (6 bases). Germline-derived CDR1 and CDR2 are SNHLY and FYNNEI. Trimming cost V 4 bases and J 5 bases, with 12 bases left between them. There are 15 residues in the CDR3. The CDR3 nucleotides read TGTGCCAGCAGTGTCGGACAGTTGAATAATTCACCCCTCCACTTT. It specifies CASSVGQLNNSPLHF.

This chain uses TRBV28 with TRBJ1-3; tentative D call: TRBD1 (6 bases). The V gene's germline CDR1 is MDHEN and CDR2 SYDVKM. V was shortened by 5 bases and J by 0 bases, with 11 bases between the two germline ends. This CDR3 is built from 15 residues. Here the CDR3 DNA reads TGTGCCAGCAGTCAGACAGGCTACTCTGGAAACACCATATATTTT. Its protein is CASSQTGYSGNTIYF.

DNA for the CDR3: TGTGCCTGGAAGAGGCTAGCGGACACCGGGGAGCTGTTTTTT. Translation gives CAWKRLADTGELFF. The V and J genes are TRBV30 and TRBJ2-2; 7 bases align to TRBD2. CDR1 is GTSNPN, CDR2 SVGIG, per germline (reference sequence). V shed 4 bases and J 3 bases; nucleotides not matched to a gene: 5. The CDR3 has 14 residues. Together with reference TRBV30 and TRBJ2-2, the CDR3 gives the full variable domain: SQTIHQWPATLVQPVGSPLSLECTVEGTSNPNLYWYRQAAGRGLQLLFYSVGIGQISSEVPQNLSASRPQDRQFILSSKKLLLSDSGFYLCAWKRLADTGELFFGEGSRLTVL.

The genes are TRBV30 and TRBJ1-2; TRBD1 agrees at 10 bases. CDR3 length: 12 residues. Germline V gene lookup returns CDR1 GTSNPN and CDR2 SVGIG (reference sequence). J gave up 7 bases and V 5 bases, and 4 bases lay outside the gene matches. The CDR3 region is CAWETGGLGYTF. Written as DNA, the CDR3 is TGTGCCTGGGAGACAGGGGGCCTTGGCTACACCTTC. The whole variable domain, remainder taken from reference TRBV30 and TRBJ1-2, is SQTIHQWPATLVQPVGSPLSLECTVEGTSNPNLYWYRQAAGRGLQLLFYSVGIGQISSEVPQNLSASRPQDRQFILSSKKLLLSDSGFYLCAWETGGLGYTFGSGTRLTVV.

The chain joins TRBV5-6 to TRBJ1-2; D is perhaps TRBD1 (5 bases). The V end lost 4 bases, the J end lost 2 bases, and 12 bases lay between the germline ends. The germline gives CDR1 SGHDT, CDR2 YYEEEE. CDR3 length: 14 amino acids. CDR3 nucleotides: TGTGCCAGCAGCCCCGGGACCGCAAACTATGGCTACACCTTC. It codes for CASSPGTANYGYTF. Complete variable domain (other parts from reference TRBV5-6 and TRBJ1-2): DAGVTQSPTHLIKTRGQQVTLRCSPKSGHDTVSWYQQALGQGPQFIFQYYEEEERQRGNFPDRFSGHQFPNYSSELNVNALLLGDSALYLCASSPGTANYGYTFGSGTRLTVV.

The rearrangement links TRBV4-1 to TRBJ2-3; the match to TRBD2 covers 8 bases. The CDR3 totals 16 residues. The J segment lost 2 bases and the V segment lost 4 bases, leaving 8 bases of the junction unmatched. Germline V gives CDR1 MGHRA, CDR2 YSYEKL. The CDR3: CASSPRGGRDTDTQYF. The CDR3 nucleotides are TGCGCCAGCAGCCCACGGGGGGGCCGAGACACAGATACGCAGTATTTT.

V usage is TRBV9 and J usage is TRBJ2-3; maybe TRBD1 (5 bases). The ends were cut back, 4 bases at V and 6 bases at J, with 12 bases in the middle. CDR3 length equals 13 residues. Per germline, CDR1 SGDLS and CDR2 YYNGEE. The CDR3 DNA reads TGTGCCAGCAGCAGACAGCTCGTGGATACGCAGTATTTT. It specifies CASSRQLVDTQYF.

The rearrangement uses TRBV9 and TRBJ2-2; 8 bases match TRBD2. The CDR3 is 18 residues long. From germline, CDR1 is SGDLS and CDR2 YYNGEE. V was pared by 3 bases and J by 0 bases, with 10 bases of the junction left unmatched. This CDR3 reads CASSAAPGLGSNTGELFF. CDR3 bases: TGTGCCAGCAGCGCTGCCCCGGGACTAGGATCGAACACCGGGGAGCTGTTTTTT.

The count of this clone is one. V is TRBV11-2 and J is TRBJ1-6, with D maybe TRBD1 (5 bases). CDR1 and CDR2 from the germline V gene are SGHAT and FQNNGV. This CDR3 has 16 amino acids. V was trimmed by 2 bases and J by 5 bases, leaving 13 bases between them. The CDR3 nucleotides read TGTGCCAGCAGCTTAAGCGCGGTCAGGGATAATTCACCCCTCCACTTT. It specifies CASSLSAVRDNSPLHF.

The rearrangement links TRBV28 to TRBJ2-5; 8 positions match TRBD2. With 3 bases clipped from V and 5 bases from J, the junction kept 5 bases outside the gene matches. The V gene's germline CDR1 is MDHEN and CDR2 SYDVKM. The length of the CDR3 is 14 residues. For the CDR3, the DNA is TGTGCCAGCAGTTTCCCAGCGGGGGCGGAGACCCAGTACTTC. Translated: CASSFPAGAETQYF.

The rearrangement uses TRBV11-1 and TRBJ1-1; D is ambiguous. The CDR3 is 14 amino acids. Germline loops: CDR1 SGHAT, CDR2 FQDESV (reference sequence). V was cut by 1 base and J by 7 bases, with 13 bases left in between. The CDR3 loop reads CASSLVEGGGEAFF. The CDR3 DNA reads TGTGCCAGCAGCTTAGTAGAGGGAGGTGGTGAAGCTTTCTTT.

The CDR3 is CASGRGGRNEQFF. The CDR3, as DNA: TGTGCCAGCGGGAGGGGAGGACGAAATGAGCAGTTCTTC. The rearrangement joins TRBV28 to TRBJ2-1; TRBD2 matches at 7 bases. J gave up 7 bases and V 8 bases, and 8 bases lay outside the gene matches. CDR3 length: 13 amino acids. CDR1 MDHEN and CDR2 SYDVKM come from the germline V gene.

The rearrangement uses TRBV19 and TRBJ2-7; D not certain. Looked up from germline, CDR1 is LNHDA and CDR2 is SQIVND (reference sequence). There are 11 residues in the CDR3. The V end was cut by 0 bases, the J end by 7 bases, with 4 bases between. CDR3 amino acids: CASSIDGEQYF. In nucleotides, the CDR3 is TGTGCCAGTAGTATAGACGGAGAGCAGTACTTC.

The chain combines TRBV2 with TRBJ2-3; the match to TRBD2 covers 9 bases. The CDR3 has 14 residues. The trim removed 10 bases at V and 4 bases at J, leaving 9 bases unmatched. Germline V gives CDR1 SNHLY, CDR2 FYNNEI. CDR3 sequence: CATKLSGSADTQYF. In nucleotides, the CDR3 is TGTGCCACCAAGCTTAGCGGGAGCGCAGATACGCAGTATTTT.

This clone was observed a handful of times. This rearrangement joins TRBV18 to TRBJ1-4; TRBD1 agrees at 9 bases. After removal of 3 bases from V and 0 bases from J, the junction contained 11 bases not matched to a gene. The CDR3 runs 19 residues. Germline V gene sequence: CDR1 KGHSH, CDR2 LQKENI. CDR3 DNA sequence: TGTGCCAGCTCACCTAAGGGGACAGGGCCGACGGCAACTAATGAAAAACTGTTTTTT. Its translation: CASSPKGTGPTATNEKLFF.

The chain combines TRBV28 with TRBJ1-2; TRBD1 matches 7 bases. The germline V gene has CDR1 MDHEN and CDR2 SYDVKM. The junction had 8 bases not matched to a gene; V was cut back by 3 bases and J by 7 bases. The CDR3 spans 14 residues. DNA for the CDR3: TGTGCCAGCAGTTTGAAACTCAGGGGGATTGGCTACACCTTC. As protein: CASSLKLRGIGYTF.